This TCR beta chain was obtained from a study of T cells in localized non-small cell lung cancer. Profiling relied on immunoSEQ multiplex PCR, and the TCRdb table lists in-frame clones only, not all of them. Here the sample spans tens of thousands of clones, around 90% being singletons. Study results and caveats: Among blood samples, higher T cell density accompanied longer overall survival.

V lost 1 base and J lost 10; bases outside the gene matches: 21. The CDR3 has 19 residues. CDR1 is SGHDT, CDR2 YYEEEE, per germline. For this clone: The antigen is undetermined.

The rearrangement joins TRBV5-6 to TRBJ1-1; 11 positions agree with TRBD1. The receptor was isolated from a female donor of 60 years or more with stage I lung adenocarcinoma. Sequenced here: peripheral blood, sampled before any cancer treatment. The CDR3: CASSLLPFRDRGYSSSAFF. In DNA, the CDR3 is TGTGCCAGCAGCTTGCTCCCTTTCCGGGACAGGGGGTATTCATCGTCAGCTTTCTTT.